The clone carrying this T cell receptor beta chain was observed at least ten times. The target antigen is unknown. cDNA libraries for TCR beta contained unique molecular identifiers. Input of about 0.95 to 10 million T cells yielded around 500,000 cDNA molecules. TCRdb analysed the PCR reads with MiXCR anew, one entry per CDR3 protein. Of hundreds of thousands of distinct CDR3 sequences listed, 36% are singletons. The CDR3 consists of 17 residues. Trimming pared 0 bases from V and 2 bases from J, leaving 17 bases between. Germline values: CDR1 SGHRS, CDR2 YFSETQ. This record comes from a study of post-analysis software for immune sequencing data. Study-wide results and caveats: Four to six TRBV segments were significantly more frequent in patients than in controls. TRBV5-6, TRBV5-1 and TRBV20-1 were among these segments. Those samples that were prepared in the same batch co-clustered strongly by F measure.

This chain links TRBV5-1 with TRBJ2-5; tentatively, D is TRBD1 (6 bases). The specimen was blood. This TCR came from a girl aged 5-17 years with multiple sclerosis. The CDR3 loop is CASSLGSGPGTQETQYF. The CDR3, as DNA: TGCGCCAGCAGCTTGGGGTCGGGCCCGGGGACACAAGAGACCCAGTACTTC.